This TCR beta chain emerged from a study of blood T cell repertoires in COVID-19. Study context: Samples came from the United States, Italy and Spain, spanning acute and convalescent COVID-19. T cells, B-cell-depleted T cells, or PBMCs provided the cDNA or gDNA that served as material.

Participant ages covered about 18 to 89 years across about 25 US areas. Recovery meant two consecutive negative NP/OP PCR tests, professional clearance, or resolved symptoms. Sequencing was performed with immunoSEQ multiplex PCR; in TCRdb, only in-frame clones are kept and a portion is missing. The sample lists about 180,000 clones, roughly 84% occurring once. This TCR came from a man aged 50 to 60 who had recovered from COVID-19. Sequencing was carried out using PBMCs or T cells enriched from blood (not recorded which).

The CDR3 nucleotides read TGTGCCAGCAGCTTGGGGGATCTCTCCGGGAGTGAGCAGTTCTTC. Amino acid sequence: CASSLGDLSGSEQFF. J is TRBJ2-1 and V is TRBV5-4, with D perhaps TRBD2 (6 bases). Trimming removed 0 bases at V and 9 bases at J, with 16 bases between. The CDR3 loop spans 15 amino acids. Germline-derived CDR1 and CDR2 are SGHNT and YYREEE (reference sequence). The entire variable domain, with the rest obtained from reference TRBV5-4 and TRBJ2-1, is as follows: ETGVTQSPTHLIKTRGQQVTLRCSSQSGHNTVSWYQQALGQGPQFIFQYYREEENGRGNFPPRFSGLQFPNYSSELNVNALELDDSALYLCASSLGDLSGSEQFFGPGTRLTVL.